This passage covers 28 T cell receptor beta chains from one sample sequenced in a study of T cells in Graves' hyperthyroidism and ophthalmopathy. RNA transcripts gave rise to amplified TCR beta CDR3 regions. Researchers ran a first-round RT-PCR on the TCR CDR3 using the HTBI primer set. A single record per CDR3 protein comes from TCRdb applying MiXCR to the multiplex PCR reads. The sample has about 680,000 distinct CDR3 sequences; around 40% are singletons. The material sequenced was blood. The receptor set was obtained from a middle-aged woman with Graves' hyperthyroidism.

As concerns this clonotype: A single base separates this from a much larger clone, so it may be a read error. V is TRBV12-3 or TRBV12-4 and J is TRBJ2-2; a possible D gene is TRBD1 (5 bases). V lost 5 bases and J 5 bases, leaving 15 bases between the germline ends. The CDR3 extends over 15 amino acids. CDR3 DNA: TGTGCCAGCAGTGAAGGTCCAGGGAAAACCGGGGAGCTGTTTTTT. This translates into CASSEGPGKTGELFF.

This chain connects TRBV10-3 to TRBJ1-4, with D possibly matching TRBD1 (6 bases). The CDR3 runs 15 residues. Germline CDR1 ENHRY, CDR2 SYGVKD. V was cut by 9 bases and J by 3 bases, with 17 bases left in between. This chain's CDR3 is CAIGQFKGANEKLFF. The DNA of the CDR3 is TGTGCCATAGGACAGTTCAAAGGAGCTAATGAAAAACTGTTTTTT.

This clonotype showed up many times. V and J are TRBV20-1 and TRBJ1-5, with D tentatively TRBD1 (5 bases). The CDR3 extends over 14 amino acids. Germline loops: CDR1 DFQATT, CDR2 SNEGSKA (reference sequence). V lost 4 bases and J 7 bases, leaving 17 bases between the germline ends. This chain's CDR3 is CSATEMWGEQPQHF. The DNA of the CDR3 is TGCAGTGCTACCGAGATGTGGGGGGAGCAGCCCCAGCATTTT.

The sample holds many counts of this clonotype. CDR3 region: CASKRGDSPLHF. CDR3 in DNA: TGTGCCAGCAAGAGGGGGGATTCACCCCTCCACTTT. The chain combines TRBV2 with TRBJ1-6; maybe TRBD1 (6 bases). Trimming took 7 bases from V and 8 from J, leaving 9 bases between them. The germline V gene encodes CDR1 SNHLY and CDR2 FYNNEI. This CDR3 is built from 12 residues.

This clonotype was counted a few times. At one boundary the junction diverges from the germline segment, which might be a read error. The chain couples TRBV7-2 to TRBJ1-2; 9 bases map to TRBD1. The CDR3 has 14 amino acids. Per germline, CDR1 SGHTA and CDR2 FQGNSA. The CDR3 protein is CASSQETGGSGYTF. The CDR3, as DNA: TGCGCCAGCAGCCAAGAAACAGGGGGCTCTGGCTACACCTTC.

The sample holds many counts of this clonotype. The chain uses TRBV7-9 and TRBJ1-4, with D hard to call. Deletions cut 1 base from V and 7 bases from J, with 13 bases between. CDR3 length: 15 amino acids. The germline V gene encodes CDR1 SEHNR and CDR2 FQNEAQ (reference sequence). As DNA, the CDR3 is TGTGCCAGCAGCTTAGGGAGCTTCTGGAGTGAAAAACTGTTTTTT. This encodes CASSLGSFWSEKLFF.

This rearrangement joins TRBV11-2 to TRBJ1-1; D is undetermined. Trimming removed 3 bases at V and 0 bases at J, with 11 bases between. Germline loops: CDR1 SGHAT, CDR2 FQNNGV. The CDR3 totals 15 residues. CDR3 loop: CASSFAGGMNTEAFF. CDR3 bases: TGTGCCAGCAGCTTTGCGGGAGGGATGAACACTGAAGCTTTCTTT. The variable domain in full, completed from reference TRBV11-2 and TRBJ1-1, reads EAGVAQSPRYKIIEKRQSVAFWCNPISGHATLYWYQQILGQGPKLLIQFQNNGVVDDSQLPKDRFSAERLKGVDSTLKIQPAKLEDSAVYLCASSFAGGMNTEAFFGQGTRLTVV.

This clonotype was recorded at least ten times. The J gene is TRBJ1-5, the V gene TRBV24-1; D unclear. CDR1 and CDR2 (germline): KGHDR, SFDVKD. V lost 9 bases and J 5 bases, leaving 10 bases between the germline ends. CDR3 length: 12 residues. CDR3 DNA: TGTGCCACCGCGGACGGATATCAGCCCCAGCATTTT. Its translation is CATADGYQPQHF.

At least ten counts were recorded for this clonotype. This chain links TRBV9 with TRBJ1-1, with a tentative D call TRBD1 (5 bases). The CDR3 sequence is 13 residues long. V was shortened by 0 bases and J by 11 bases, with 14 bases between the two germline ends. CDR1 SGDLS and CDR2 YYNGEE come from the germline V gene. The CDR3 DNA is TGTGCCAGCAGCGTAGATCTGGGGGGGGAGGCTTTCTTT. As protein: CASSVDLGGEAFF. Full variable domain (remainder filled in from reference TRBV9 and TRBJ1-1): DSGVTQTPKHLITATGQRVTLRCSPRSGDLSVYWYQQSLDQGLQFLIQYYNGEERAKGNILERFSAQQFPDLHSELNLSSLELGDSALYFCASSVDLGGEAFFGQGTRLTVV.

The V gene is TRBV7-2, the J gene TRBJ2-7, with 9 nucleotides matching TRBD2. The V gene end was trimmed by 6 bases and the J gene end by 0 bases; junction bases not matched to a gene: 12. Germline V CDR1 and CDR2: SGHTA, FQGNSA. CDR3 length equals 17 residues. CDR3 DNA sequence: TGTGCCAGCAGTTCCGCCCAAACTAGCGGGCTCTCCTACGAGCAGTACTTC. It translates to CASSSAQTSGLSYEQYF.

This clonotype has only a few counts. The V and J genes are TRBV12-3 or TRBV12-4 and TRBJ2-5; D is perhaps TRBD1 or TRBD2 (5 bases each). V lost 2 bases and J 6 bases, leaving 16 bases between the germline ends. This CDR3 has 15 amino acids. DNA for the CDR3: TGTGCCAGCAGTTTACCCGGGACCAACGGGAAGACCCAGTACTTC. Translated, it gives CASSLPGTNGKTQYF.

This clonotype was seen ten or more times. This chain uses TRBV24-1 with TRBJ1-5, with 9 bases identical to TRBD1. Germline CDR1 is KGHDR and CDR2 is SFDVKD. The CDR3 is made up of 20 amino acids. With 3 bases clipped from V and 0 bases from J, the junction kept 14 bases outside the gene matches. The CDR3 coding sequence is TGTGCCACCAGTGATCCAGGACAGGGACAGGGTCGACTTAGCAATCAGCCCCAGCATTTT. Its protein product is CATSDPGQGQGRLSNQPQHF.

This clonotype appeared many times. This sequence joins TRBV7-2 and TRBJ1-4; D unclear. The V end was cut by 1 base, the J end by 4 bases, with 7 bases between. CDR3 length equals 14 residues. Germline assignment: CDR1 SGHTA and CDR2 FQGNSA. Here the CDR3 DNA reads TGTGCCAGCAGCTTAGAGCAGAGTAATGAAAAACTGTTTTTT. Translation: CASSLEQSNEKLFF.

This clonotype was seen many times. This sequence joins TRBV7-2 and TRBJ1-5, with D unresolved. CDR3 length equals 12 residues. Between the trimmed V and J ends, which lost 3 bases and 9 bases, there was a span of 9 bases. The germline CDR1 and CDR2 sequences are SGHTA and FQGNSA. The CDR3 is CASSFRGRPQHF. The CDR3 DNA is TGTGCCAGCAGCTTCCGAGGTAGGCCCCAGCATTTT.

This clonotype was counted many times. This chain connects TRBV7-2 to TRBJ2-6; D is possibly TRBD1 (6 bases). This CDR3 is 17 amino acids long. Trimming pared 0 bases from V and 2 bases from J, leaving 11 bases between. The V gene's germline CDR1 is SGHTA and CDR2 FQGNSA. CDR3 coding DNA: TGTGCCAGCAGCTTAGCGAACCCAGGGGCTGGGGCCAACGTCCTGACTTTC. Encoded protein: CASSLANPGAGANVLTF.

The J gene is TRBJ2-5, the V gene TRBV10-3; D not resolved. The CDR3 spans 11 residues. Germline loops: CDR1 ENHRY, CDR2 SYGVKD. Trimming shortened V by 10 bases and J by 0 bases, and 6 bases separated the two germline ends. This CDR3 reads CATAYQETQYF. CDR3 in DNA: TGTGCCACCGCGTACCAAGAGACCCAGTACTTC.

This clonotype was detected many times. This rearrangement joins TRBV13 to TRBJ2-5; the D gene could be TRBD1 or TRBD2 (5 bases each). The germline gives CDR1 PRHDT, CDR2 FYEKMQ (reference sequence). V was trimmed by 5 bases and J by 9 bases, leaving 19 bases between them. The CDR3 extends over 14 amino acids. The CDR3 spells CASSTGTLNRAQYF. The DNA of the CDR3 is TGTGCCAGCAGCACCGGGACGCTCAATAGGGCCCAGTACTTC.

In this sample, this clonotype turned up a few times. DNA for the CDR3: TGTGCCAGCCGGAGGACCAGATTAGGTTCTGGAAACACCATATATTTT. Translating gives CASRRTRLGSGNTIYF. The V call is TRBV6-6, the J call TRBJ1-3; the D is unclear. Germline CDR1 is MNHNY and CDR2 is SVGAGI (reference sequence). The V end was cut by 8 bases, the J end by 1 base, with 18 bases between. The CDR3 has 16 amino acids.

This chain connects TRBV20-1 to TRBJ1-1, with D unclear. Per the germline V gene, CDR1 is DFQATT and CDR2 is SNEGSKA (reference sequence). The CDR3 extends over 14 amino acids. V dropped 1 base and J dropped 8 bases, with 17 bases sitting between them. The CDR3 DNA sequence: TGCAGTGCTAGAGCCAATCCGGGAATTCAAGAAGCTTTCTTT. Translated: CSARANPGIQEAFF.

The V and J genes are TRBV6-5 and TRBJ2-7, with 7 bases identical to TRBD2. Trimming cost V 3 bases and J 2 bases; bases outside gene matches: 4. CDR1 and CDR2 from the germline V gene are MNHEY and SVGAGI. CDR3 length: 14 residues. CDR3 DNA sequence: TGTGCCAGCAGTTATCGGGAGGTAACCTACGAGCAGTACTTC. Protein product: CASSYREVTYEQYF.

The genes are TRBV25-1 and TRBJ2-7; D might be TRBD2 (6 bases). This CDR3 region has 14 residues. The V gene lost 5 bases and the J gene lost 1 base, with 12 bases spanning the gap. The germline V gene encodes CDR1 MGHDK and CDR2 SYGVNS. The CDR3 spells CASSIFGGSYEQYF. CDR3 coding DNA: TGTGCCAGCAGTATTTTCGGGGGATCCTACGAGCAGTACTTC.

The chain carries TRBV6-5 and TRBJ1-2; possibly TRBD1 for D (5 bases). This CDR3 is built from 14 residues. V lost 5 bases and J 6 bases, leaving 16 bases between the germline ends. From germline, CDR1 is MNHEY and CDR2 SVGAGI. CDR3 sequence (DNA): TGTGCCAGCAGTCTTACTTACCGGGGGAATGGCTACACCTTC. This translates into CASSLTYRGNGYTF.

The chain combines TRBV6-2 or TRBV6-3 with TRBJ1-5, with no clear D. With 0 bases removed from V and 5 bases from J, the gap between germline ends came to 14 bases. The CDR3 totals 16 residues. Germline V gene sequence: CDR1 MNHEY, CDR2 SVGEGT. The CDR3, as DNA: TGTGCCAGCAGTTACTCAACAGATCCCCGGCATCAGCCCCAGCATTTT. Amino acid sequence: CASSYSTDPRHQPQHF.

This clonotype was detected many times. This chain links TRBV6-5 with TRBJ1-5; the D is unclear. V lost 4 bases and J lost 5, with 12 bases in between. The germline V gene encodes CDR1 MNHEY and CDR2 SVGAGI. The CDR3 has 14 amino acids. The CDR3, as DNA: TGTGCCAGCAGTTCGTGGGCCGATGATCAGCCCCAGCATTTT. Its translation: CASSSWADDQPQHF.

Regarding this clonotype: One base away lies a much larger clone, so this may be a sequencing read error. This chain links TRBV4-3 with TRBJ1-5; D is unresolved. The length of the CDR3 is 15 residues. The V gene lost 1 base and the J gene lost 7 bases, with 14 bases spanning the gap. In germline, CDR1 is LGHNA, CDR2 YSLEER. CDR3 DNA: TGCGCCAGCAGCCAAGGATATCCTCAAGGGCAGCCCCAGCATTTT. Amino acid sequence: CASSQGYPQGQPQHF.

This chain connects TRBV11-2 to TRBJ1-2; possible D gene TRBD1, 6 bases. Germline V gene data show CDR1 as SGHAT and CDR2 as FQNNGV. Trimming took 5 bases from V and 8 from J, leaving 24 bases between them. The CDR3 sequence is 16 residues long. DNA for the CDR3: TGTGCCAGCAGCCAGGGGCCTCCGAGGGACTCTTACGGCTACACCTTC. Residues: CASSQGPPRDSYGYTF.

Only a few counts were recorded for this clonotype. V gene TRBV6-1 combines with J gene TRBJ1-1; D might be TRBD1 (5 bases). Trimming shortened V by 9 bases and J by 0 bases, and 14 bases separated the two germline ends. The germline V gene encodes CDR1 MNHNS and CDR2 SASEGT. The CDR3 consists of 14 residues. The CDR3 DNA is TGTGCCAGTTTTCTGGGGACCTTGAACACTGAAGCTTTCTTT. This gives the protein CASFLGTLNTEAFF.

About this clonotype: Sequence at one end of the junction differs from germline and may be a read error. The V and J genes are TRBV6-5 and TRBJ2-2, with D hard to call. The CDR3 is made up of 12 amino acids. Germline V gene sequence: CDR1 MNHEY, CDR2 SVGAGI. The CDR3 region has the DNA TGTGGCAGCAGCCCCTGGGGCGGGGAGCTGTTTTTT. Protein product: CGSSPWGGELFF.